This T cell receptor (beta chain) was sequenced during a study of vaccination and CD4 T cells after COVID-19. As for the study in general: The convalescents comprised six males and four females, two of them Hispanic.

Each CDR3 protein is one row after TCRdb ran MiXCR on the PCR reads. The profile shows roughly 14,000 distinct CDR3 sequences, 69% of them singletons. The trim removed 6 bases at V and 7 bases at J, leaving 9 bases unmatched. This CDR3 has 14 amino acids. The V and J genes are TRBV12-3 or TRBV12-4 and TRBJ1-2, with 9 bases fitting TRBD1. This sequence was found in a human donor who had recovered from COVID-19. The input for sequencing was CD4+ T cells from blood, taken after SARS-CoV-2 vaccination. CDR3 bases: TGTGCCAGCAGGACTGACAGGGGGTCCGGTGGCTACACCTTC. It translates to CASRTDRGSGGYTF.